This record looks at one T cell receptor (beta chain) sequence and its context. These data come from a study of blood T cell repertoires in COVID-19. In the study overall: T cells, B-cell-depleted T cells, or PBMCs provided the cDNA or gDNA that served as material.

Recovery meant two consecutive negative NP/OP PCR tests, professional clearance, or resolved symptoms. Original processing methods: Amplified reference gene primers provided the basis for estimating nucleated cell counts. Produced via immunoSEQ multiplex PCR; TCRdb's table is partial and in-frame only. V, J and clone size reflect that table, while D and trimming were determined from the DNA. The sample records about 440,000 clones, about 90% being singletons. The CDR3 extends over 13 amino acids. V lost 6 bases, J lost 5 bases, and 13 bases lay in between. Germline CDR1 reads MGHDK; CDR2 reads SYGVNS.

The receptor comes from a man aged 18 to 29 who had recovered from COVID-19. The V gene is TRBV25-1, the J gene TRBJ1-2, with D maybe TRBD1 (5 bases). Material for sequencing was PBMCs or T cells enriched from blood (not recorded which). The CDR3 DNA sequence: TGTGCCAGCAGCACAGGAGGGGCGTATGGCTACACCTTC. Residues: CASSTGGAYGYTF.